The 26 T cell receptor beta chains below were found in one sample sequenced in a study of blood T cells in healthy people across ages. The second PCR ran 7 to 11 cycles with a sample-barcoded 5' primer and J-beta primers. One entry per CDR3 protein results from TCRdb running MiXCR on the 5' RACE reads. The sample includes around 1,800,000 distinct CDR3 sequences, approximately 39% of them seen just once. Input material: blood. These receptor sequences come from a human donor in good health.

The gene calls are TRBV5-4 and TRBJ1-6; the D is unclear. The V gene lost 2 bases and the J gene lost 10 bases, with 13 bases spanning the gap. CDR3 length equals 14 residues. Germline-derived CDR1 and CDR2 are SGHNT and YYREEE (reference sequence). The CDR3, as DNA: TGTGCCAGCAGCTTTGATATCCTTTACTCACCCCTCCACTTT. As protein: CASSFDILYSPLHF.

The chain recombines TRBV20-1 with TRBJ2-7, with 9 bases that match TRBD2. The CDR3 consists of 15 residues. Per the germline V gene, CDR1 is DFQATT and CDR2 is SNEGSKA (reference sequence). V lost 3 bases and J lost 0; bases outside the gene matches: 6. CDR3 loop: CSAREGSGGSYEQYF. CDR3 in DNA: TGCAGTGCTAGGGAAGGTAGCGGGGGCTCCTACGAGCAGTACTTC.

This clonotype has more than one count but fewer than ten. CDR3 DNA: TGCAGCGTTGAAGTTGAGGGGGCTCCTCTTAATGAGCAGTTCTTC. It codes for CSVEVEGAPLNEQFF. The rearrangement joins TRBV29-1 to TRBJ2-1, with TRBD1 identical over 7 bases. The CDR3 totals 15 residues. The V and J ends lost 1 base and 7 bases, in that order; junction bases with no gene match: 10. The germline V gene has CDR1 SQVTM and CDR2 ANQGSEA.

The chain recombines TRBV12-3 or TRBV12-4 with TRBJ1-3; D not certain. Trimming removed 4 bases at V and 0 bases at J, with 13 bases between. The CDR3 totals 16 residues. The CDR3 sequence is CASSSRRVSSGNTIYF. The CDR3 DNA reads as TGTGCCAGCAGTTCCCGCCGCGTGAGCTCTGGAAACACCATATATTTT.

This clonotype was seen only once. The chain recombines TRBV4-3 with TRBJ2-6; TRBD2 might be the D (5 bases). V was cut by 1 base and J by 2 bases, with 24 bases left in between. Germline CDR1 LGHNA, CDR2 YSLEER. CDR3 size: 21 residues. CDR3 coding DNA: TGCGCCAGCAGCCAAGTGTTCGGGGTTGACAATCCCGACGCTGGGGCCAACGTCCTGACTTTC. Amino acids: CASSQVFGVDNPDAGANVLTF.

This clonotype was counted only a few times. This rearrangement joins TRBV2 to TRBJ2-3; 7 bases are shared with TRBD2. V shed 4 bases and J 2 bases; nucleotides not matched to a gene: 9. The germline V gene encodes CDR1 SNHLY and CDR2 FYNNEI. This CDR3 contains 16 residues. CDR3 region: CASSGRRGRPTDTQYF. The DNA of the CDR3 is TGTGCCAGCAGTGGTCGGCGGGGGAGACCCACAGATACGCAGTATTTT.

This sequence joins TRBV7-3 and TRBJ2-5; D may be TRBD2 (5 bases). Germline CDR1 is SGHTA and CDR2 is FQGTGA. Trimming stripped 0 bases from V and 2 bases from J, with 7 bases between. CDR3 length: 14 residues. CDR3 DNA sequence: TGTGCCAGCAGCTTAACGAGGGAGCAAGAGACCCAGTACTTC. Amino acid sequence: CASSLTREQETQYF.

The CDR3, as DNA: TGTGCCAGCAGCCAATCACTAGTTGGCTACACCTTC. Encoded protein: CASSQSLVGYTF. This chain uses TRBV5-5 with TRBJ1-2; no clear D gene. Deletions cut 4 bases from V and 7 bases from J, with 11 bases between. Germline V gene data show CDR1 as SGHKS and CDR2 as YYEKEE (reference sequence). The CDR3 totals 12 residues.

The rearrangement uses TRBV4-3 and TRBJ1-1, with 7 positions matching TRBD1. The germline CDR1 and CDR2 sequences are LGHNA and YSLEER. The CDR3 is made up of 12 amino acids. Unmatched junction bases numbered 5, after V lost 6 bases and J lost 7 bases. Here the CDR3 reads CASRDRDLEAFF. The DNA for the CDR3 is TGCGCCAGCAGAGACAGGGACCTTGAAGCTTTCTTT.

This clonotype showed up just a few times. The chain uses TRBV7-2 and TRBJ2-1; D perhaps matches TRBD1 (5 bases). Trimming shortened V by 5 bases and J by 9 bases, and 8 bases separated the two germline ends. The germline CDR1 and CDR2 sequences are SGHTA and FQGNSA. There are 11 residues in the CDR3. CDR3 DNA: TGTGCCAGCAGCCAGGGTATTGAGCAGTTCTTC. Translation: CASSQGIEQFF.

This clonotype was detected only a few times. V and J are TRBV20-1 and TRBJ1-4; D remains ambiguous. CDR3 length equals 12 residues. The germline CDR1 and CDR2 sequences are DFQATT and SNEGSKA (reference sequence). Trimming shortened V by 2 bases and J by 7 bases, and 8 bases separated the two germline ends. The chain's CDR3 is CSARFGFEKLFF. DNA for the CDR3: TGCAGTGCTAGATTTGGGTTTGAAAAACTGTTTTTT.

This clonotype was picked up many times. V and J are TRBV7-9 and TRBJ2-7, with TRBD1 matching over 8 bases. Germline V gene sequence: CDR1 SEHNR, CDR2 FQNEAQ (reference sequence). Trimming cost V 1 base and J 4 bases; bases outside gene matches: 3. The CDR3 has 14 amino acids. The CDR3 region has the DNA TGTGCCAGCAGCTTAGGCAGGGGGCTGTACGAGCAGTACTTC. Amino acids: CASSLGRGLYEQYF.

About this clonotype itself: Mismatch with germline at one junction end may stem from a read error. The chain employs TRBV7-2 and TRBJ2-3; TRBD2 matches at 16 bases. CDR1 and CDR2 from the germline V gene are SGHTA and FQGNSA. The CDR3 is made up of 16 amino acids. In nucleotides, the CDR3 is TGTGCCAGCAGCTCGGGACTAGCGGGGGGGTCAGATGCGCAGTATTTT. The encoded protein is CASSSGLAGGSDAQYF.

The chain combines TRBV3-1 with TRBJ2-5; 13 nucleotides agree with TRBD2. This CDR3 contains 17 residues. The junction had 5 bases not matched to a gene; V was cut back by 0 bases and J by 4 bases. In germline, CDR1 is LGHDT, CDR2 YNNKEL (reference sequence). The CDR3 loop is CASSQDQGLAGRETQYF. The CDR3 nucleotides are TGTGCCAGCAGCCAAGATCAGGGACTAGCGGGGAGAGAGACCCAGTACTTC.

The chain is built from TRBV15 and TRBJ2-7, with D hard to call. The J call could be wrong; TRBJ2-5 is a better fit for the DNA end. Germline-derived CDR1 and CDR2 are LNHNV and YYDKDF (reference sequence). CDR3 length equals 14 residues. The CDR3 DNA sequence: TGTGCCACCACACGCGCGATTAACCAAGAGACCCAGTACTTC. Amino acid sequence: CATTRAINQETQYF.

The chain combines TRBV9 with TRBJ2-1, with no clear D. V was cut by 2 bases and J by 0 bases, with 12 bases left in between. CDR3 length equals 16 residues. Germline CDR1 is SGDLS and CDR2 is YYNGEE. CDR3 in DNA: TGTGCCAGCAGCGTTTCCTCCCGGAGCTCCTACAATGAGCAGTTCTTC. This encodes CASSVSSRSSYNEQFF.

The CDR3 DNA reads as TGTGCCAGCAGCCTCCAGTTTGGGGTCGGGGAAAAACTGTTTTTT. It specifies CASSLQFGVGEKLFF. V gene TRBV28 combines with J gene TRBJ1-4; D call uncertain. V gave up 6 bases and J gave up 8 bases, with 19 bases separating them. The CDR3 is 15 amino acids. Per the germline V gene, CDR1 is MDHEN and CDR2 is SYDVKM. The full variable domain, with the rest looked up from reference TRBV28 and TRBJ1-4, is DVKVTQSSRYLVKRTGEKVFLECVQDMDHENMFWYRQDPGLGLRLIYFSYDVKMKEKGDIPEGYSVSREKKERFSLILESASTNQTSMYLCASSLQFGVGEKLFFGSGTQLSVL.

The chain joins TRBV5-1 to TRBJ2-7; the D is unclear. The CDR3 consists of 15 residues. The germline CDR1 and CDR2 sequences are SGHRS and YFSETQ. Trimming shortened V by 1 base and J by 4 bases, and 15 bases separated the two germline ends. CDR3 in DNA: TGCGCCAGCAGCTTGACCCTGACTCCCAAATACGAGCAGTACTTC. Its translation: CASSLTLTPKYEQYF.

Note on this clonotype: Mismatch with germline at one junction end may stem from a read error. The chain carries TRBV20-1 and TRBJ2-5; 8 bases map to TRBD1. The CDR3 covers 14 residues. Germline V CDR1 and CDR2: DFQATT, SNEGSKA (reference sequence). The CDR3 here is CSARETGAGHEQYF. CDR3 coding DNA: TGCAGTGCTCGAGAGACAGGGGCAGGCCATGAGCAGTACTTC.

There are a few counts of this clonotype. This chain joins TRBV12-3 or TRBV12-4 and TRBJ2-1; weak D call: TRBD1 (6 bases). The V and J ends lost 5 bases and 6 bases respectively, with 17 bases between them. The CDR3 is 15 residues long. The chain's CDR3 is CASSPQGGSVNEQFF. DNA of the CDR3: TGTGCCAGCAGTCCACAGGGTGGCTCGGTCAATGAGCAGTTCTTC.

This clonotype has more than one count but fewer than ten. The chain has TRBV7-2 and TRBJ2-5; 8 nucleotides match TRBD2. V shed 6 bases, J shed 0 bases, and the junction held 3 bases outside the gene matches. The V gene's germline CDR1 is SGHTA and CDR2 FQGNSA. The CDR3 runs to 14 residues. The CDR3 spells CASSRLAYQETQYF. The CDR3 DNA sequence: TGTGCCAGCAGTCGACTAGCGTACCAAGAGACCCAGTACTTC.

This chain joins TRBV20-1 and TRBJ2-7; D might be TRBD1 (6 bases). V shed 0 bases and J shed 0 bases, with 12 bases lying between them. Per germline, CDR1 DFQATT and CDR2 SNEGSKA (reference sequence). The CDR3 length is 15 residues. CDR3 sequence (DNA): TGCAGTGCTAGAGATCTACAGGGCCCCTCCTACGAGCAGTACTTC. It translates to CSARDLQGPSYEQYF.

J is TRBJ1-2 and V is TRBV15; 12 bases map to TRBD1. The germline CDR1 and CDR2 sequences are LNHNV and YYDKDF (reference sequence). The length of the CDR3 is 15 residues. The V segment lost 4 bases and the J segment 6 bases; nucleotides outside the gene matches: 6. The CDR3 spells CATSKGTGGEDGYTF. In DNA, the CDR3 is TGTGCCACCAGCAAAGGGACAGGGGGCGAGGATGGCTACACCTTC.

The V and J genes are TRBV9 and TRBJ1-4, with a possible D match to TRBD1 (6 bases). The germline gives CDR1 SGDLS, CDR2 YYNGEE. This CDR3 comprises 13 residues. Trimming pared 2 bases from V and 8 bases from J, leaving 10 bases between. CDR3 amino acids: CASSVGQGEKLFF. The CDR3 DNA is TGTGCCAGCAGCGTGGGCCAGGGGGAAAAACTGTTTTTT.

This chain links TRBV4-3 with TRBJ2-6, with 11 bases fitting TRBD2. CDR1 LGHNA and CDR2 YSLEER come from the germline V gene. CDR3 length equals 19 residues. Trimming took 4 bases from V and 0 from J; bases not matched to a gene: 8. CDR3 in amino acids: CASSLGTSGQNSGANVLTF. The CDR3 DNA is TGCGCCAGCAGCCTTGGGACTAGCGGCCAAAACTCTGGGGCCAACGTCCTGACTTTC.

The chain recombines TRBV10-3 with TRBJ2-1, with a tentative D call TRBD1 (5 bases). The CDR3 runs to 16 residues. The V gene's germline CDR1 is ENHRY and CDR2 SYGVKD. V lost 5 bases and J 4 bases, leaving 18 bases between the germline ends. The CDR3 DNA sequence: TGTGCCATCAGTCCTAATGTACGACAGAAGTACAATGAGCAGTTCTTC. Encoded protein: CAISPNVRQKYNEQFF.